Described below is a single TCR beta chain sequence and its context. Its antigen is currently unknown. These data belong to a study of T-cell memory formation after mild COVID-19. TCRdb called the 5' RACE reads again in MiXCR, with one record for every CDR3 protein. Counted here are hundreds of thousands of distinct CDR3 sequences, nearly 25% occurring once; the ten biggest clones make up under 15%. Trimming removed 6 bases from V and 3 bases from J; junction bases left unmatched: 10. This CDR3 region has 15 residues. Germline V gene lookup returns CDR1 DFQATT and CDR2 SNEGSKA (reference sequence). Study-wide results and caveats: Mainly CM and EM harbored the contracting CD4+ clones; mainly EMRA harbored the CD8+ ones. A second wave expanding day 15 to 37 was CD4+-biased; contracting clones were balanced.

The sequenced sample was PBMCs or a T cell subset sorted from them (not recorded which). The chain links TRBV20-1 to TRBJ2-1, with 8 bases fitting TRBD2. This receptor was obtained from an adult woman who had mild COVID-19 (a few samples of this study predate the infection). Cell type and time point are not known. The CDR3 is CSATGTSESYNEQFF. The CDR3 nucleotides read TGCAGTGCCACCGGGACTAGTGAAAGCTACAATGAGCAGTTCTTC.